The clone carrying this T cell receptor beta chain was picked up one time. Its antigen remains unknown. Germline CDR1 reads SGHRS; CDR2 reads YFSETQ. The CDR3 covers 16 residues. V gave up 2 bases and J gave up 7 bases; unmatched junction bases: 9. These data come from a study of cytomegalovirus exposure and HLA in healthy donors. The primer mix had 60 Vbeta and 13 Jbeta primers. Produced via immunoSEQ multiplex PCR; TCRdb's table is partial and in-frame only. Among about 160,000 clones listed, approximately 78% were seen once. Findings and limits, study-wide: As confirmed in vitro, a few CMV-associated chains were specific for CMV antigens. For cytomegalovirus status, the classifier reportedly gave diagnoses with high specificity and sensitivity. It has been reported that TCR beta sequences accurately predicted the HLA-A and HLA-B alleles of most subjects.

This receptor was obtained from a woman in her 30s in good health and CMV-seropositive. Sample: PBMCs. This rearrangement joins TRBV5-1 to TRBJ1-1; 12 nucleotides line up with TRBD1. The CDR3 sequence: CASSFGTGGGVDEAFF. The DNA of the CDR3 is TGCGCCAGCAGCTTCGGGACAGGGGGCGGCGTAGATGAAGCTTTCTTT.